This T cell receptor beta chain is drawn from a study of T cell therapy after organ transplantation (dated by TCRdb to about 2019). At the level of the whole study: Autologous CMV-specific T cells, expanded in vitro for 2 to 3 weeks with a peptide pool of 30 HLA class I and II CMV epitopes, were used as therapy products. About 80% of the ten patients were classed as clinical responders and two as nonresponders. Patients were given up to 6 doses of T cells at 2-week intervals and were followed for roughly 30 weeks after finishing therapy. Long-term post-therapy samples were available for only about 85% of the 10 patients. Before T cell therapy commenced, pretherapy samples of peripheral blood were collected. A median of 1.92 x 10^8 CMV-specific T cells was administered to patients across 2 to 6 intravenous infusions. This study was a follow-up analysis of the TRBV repertoire from an open-label phase I trial that tested autologous CMV-specific adoptive T cell therapy in people who had received solid-organ transplants.

The research as a whole found: Reconstitution after therapy appeared to involve both transferred clonotypes and endogenous clonotypes that were not detected in the therapy products. Before therapy, nonresponders had marked clonal expansions, and their repertoires changed minimally after therapy. Fold change in CD8 clonality after therapy was inversely correlated with pretherapy clonality, suggesting that less biased repertoires were more receptive to remodeling. Few detected expansions in nonresponders may reflect reduced sample coverage from poor CD8+ T cell yield. Because the cohort was small, confounders such as concurrent antirejection and antiviral medications could not be assessed.

In its sample, this clone was seen a few times. It has no known antigen specificity. Base-call qualities are not available, and no considerably larger clone is one nucleotide away. The time point label on this specimen signifies: before start of T cell therapy. The patients had received solid-organ transplants and had drug-resistant/recurrent cytomegalovirus. Ten people from the trial were chosen for repertoire analysis because post-therapy peripheral blood mononuclear cells were available from them. Viable CD3+CD8+CD4- lymphocytes were sorted from PBMCs on a BD FACSAria III. Genomic DNA was extracted from sorted cells with the Qiagen DNeasy Kit. The germline V gene gives CDR1 as MRHNA and CDR2 as SNTAGT. V sheds 0 bases and J sheds 7 bases, leaving 9 bases between their ends. Taken from cysteine to phenylalanine, the CDR3 has 14 residues. Solely the CDR3 DNA is kept, with 42 bases framed from the first base.

TRB CDR3 regions were amplified from genomic DNA with the immunoSEQ two-step, bias-controlled multiplex PCR assay. CDR3 libraries were sequenced on an Illumina NextSeq 500. The study's processing was this. The immunoSEQ Analyzer platform was used for the initial alignment and bioinformatics, which included bias normalization against synthetic CDR3 analogs. Annotation of V, D and J genes followed the definitions in the IMGT database. VDJtools version 1.1.10 and the R package tcR version 2.2.1.11 were used with default settings for further TRBV analyses. GLIPH analysis was done using default settings in version 1.0. To test for significant clonotype frequency changes in CDR3 sequences with at least 5 reads, a 2-sided binomial test with Benjamini-Hochberg correction (alpha = 0.01) was used. Held by TCRdb, this immuneACCESS table contains in-frame sequences only and omits some clones. Under half of the omission traces to an unresolved V gene where checked; the cause of the rest is unknown. V and J calls and clone size are as listed in that table; D and trimming were resolved from the DNA. This sample gives over 45,000 clones in total; approximately 94% of them show up just once. The biggest ten clones account for around 3.2% of the sample.

This chain is built from TRBV6-4 and TRBJ2-2; the D gene is possibly TRBD1 or TRBD2, each agreeing over 5 bases. Sequences were derived from CD8+ T cells from blood, sampled before autologous CMV-specific T cell therapy. The TCR was taken from a human patient who had received a solid organ transplant and had CMV disease. The DNA sequence is as follows: TGTGCCAGCAGTGACTCGGGGACGGACGGGGAGCTGTTTTTT. This codes for CASSDSGTDGELFF.